This is a list of T cell receptor beta chains from one sample in a study of T-cell reconstitution after alpha-beta-depleted transplantation in children. MiXCR, run by TCRdb on the PCR reads, gives a single entry per CDR3 protein. Of 75,000 to 100,000 distinct CDR3 sequences listed, 7% to 9% are singletons. The sample in question was PBMCs from the stem cell graft donor, obtained from the stem cell graft. All receptors derive from a human donor who donated a stem cell graft to a child with congenital amegakaryocytic thrombocytopenia. CDR3s include the opening cysteine and the closing phenylalanine or tryptophan. A D gene is named only where the DNA matches it firmly. Size is stated for part of the rows, as once, few or many counts, or as a class when the clone is expanded.

d_call: .
clone_size: many
v_call: TRBV4-3
j_call: TRBJ2-7
cdr3_aa: CASSQGGGNYEQYF
cdr3_nt: TGCGCCAGCAGCCAAGGAGGCGGAAACTACGAGCAGTACTTC

d_call: .
clone_size: many
v_call: TRBV7-9
j_call: TRBJ2-1
cdr3_aa: CASSSSPTRGSYNEQFF
cdr3_nt: TGTGCCAGCAGCTCTAGCCCGACTAGGGGGTCCTACAATGAGCAGTTCTTC

d_call: TRBD2
clone_size: many
v_call: TRBV5-8
j_call: TRBJ2-5
cdr3_aa: CASSRPAGGTQYF
cdr3_nt: TGTGCCAGCAGCCGACCCGCGGGGGGGACCCAGTACTTC

d_call: TRBD2
clone_size: many
v_call: TRBV5-1
j_call: TRBJ2-1
cdr3_aa: CASSELAGVSSYNEQFF
cdr3_nt: TGCGCCAGCAGCGAACTAGCGGGGGTTAGCTCCTACAATGAGCAGTTCTTC

d_call: .
clone_size: medium-sized
v_call: TRBV12-3/TRBV12-4
j_call: TRBJ2-7
cdr3_aa: CASSLGPHEQYF
cdr3_nt: TGTGCCAGCAGTTTGGGGCCCCACGAGCAGTACTTC

d_call: .
clone_size: many
v_call: TRBV27
j_call: TRBJ2-3
cdr3_aa: CASSLRTNLFTDTQYF
cdr3_nt: TGTGCCAGCAGTCTTCGAACCAACTTATTCACAGATACGCAGTATTTT

d_call: .
clone_size: many
v_call: TRBV2
j_call: TRBJ1-2
cdr3_aa: CASSQPAGQNYGYTF
cdr3_nt: TGTGCCAGCAGTCAACCCGCCGGACAGAACTATGGCTACACCTTC

d_call: .
clone_size: many
v_call: TRBV20-1
j_call: TRBJ2-7
cdr3_aa: CSARDPGEGVGEQYF
cdr3_nt: TGCAGTGCTAGAGATCCAGGGGAGGGAGTAGGAGAGCAGTACTTC

d_call: TRBD1
clone_size: many
v_call: TRBV24-1
j_call: TRBJ2-5
cdr3_aa: CATSDPGTGGIQTQYF
cdr3_nt: TGTGCCACCAGTGACCCCGGGACAGGGGGAATACAGACCCAGTACTTC

d_call: .
clone_size: many
v_call: TRBV12-3/TRBV12-4
j_call: TRBJ1-3
cdr3_aa: CASSFQVSGNTIYF
cdr3_nt: TGTGCCAGCAGTTTTCAGGTCTCTGGAAACACCATATATTTT

d_call: TRBD1
clone_size: many
v_call: TRBV29-1
j_call: TRBJ2-3
cdr3_aa: CSVNTGGTDTQYF
cdr3_nt: TGCAGCGTTAACACAGGGGGCACAGATACGCAGTATTTT

d_call: TRBD2
clone_size: many
v_call: TRBV19
j_call: TRBJ2-1
cdr3_aa: CASTRTSGYNEQFF
cdr3_nt: TGTGCCAGTACCCGGACTAGCGGCTACAATGAGCAGTTCTTC

d_call: TRBD1
clone_size: many
v_call: TRBV6-1
j_call: TRBJ1-2
cdr3_aa: CARTGSYGYTF
cdr3_nt: TGTGCCAGGACAGGGTCCTATGGCTACACCTTC

d_call: .
clone_size: many
v_call: TRBV12-3/TRBV12-4
j_call: TRBJ1-2
cdr3_aa: CASSLGQGKDGYTF
cdr3_nt: TGTGCCAGCAGTTTAGGGCAGGGTAAAGATGGCTACACCTTC

d_call: .
clone_size: many
v_call: TRBV12-3/TRBV12-4
j_call: TRBJ2-5
cdr3_aa: CASSLSTGTRRETQYF
cdr3_nt: TGTGCCAGCAGTTTAAGTACGGGGACCAGGAGAGAGACCCAGTACTTC

d_call: .
clone_size: few
v_call: TRBV7-2
j_call: TRBJ2-2
cdr3_aa: CASSLVSNTGELFF
cdr3_nt: TGTGCCAGCAGCTTAGTTTCAAACACCGGGGAGCTGTTTTTT

d_call: .
clone_size: many
v_call: TRBV4-2
j_call: TRBJ1-6
cdr3_aa: CASSQETHGDSPLHF
cdr3_nt: TGTGCCAGCAGCCAAGAAACGCACGGAGATTCACCCCTCCACTTT

d_call: .
clone_size: .
v_call: TRBV5-1
j_call: TRBJ2-7
cdr3_aa: CASSWKEQYF
cdr3_nt: TGCGCCAGCAGCTGGAAGGAGCAGTACTTC

d_call: TRBD1
clone_size: few
v_call: TRBV10-3
j_call: TRBJ2-2
cdr3_aa: CAISESGAGGNTGELFF
cdr3_nt: TGTGCCATCAGTGAGTCCGGGGCAGGGGGCAACACCGGGGAGCTGTTTTTT

d_call: TRBD1
clone_size: many
v_call: TRBV9
j_call: TRBJ1-6
cdr3_aa: CASSGRTGNSPLHF
cdr3_nt: TGTGCCAGCAGCGGAAGGACAGGGAATTCACCCCTCCACTTT

d_call: .
clone_size: .
v_call: TRBV12-3/TRBV12-4
j_call: TRBJ2-2
cdr3_aa: CASSPGGAGAGELFF
cdr3_nt: TGTGCCAGCAGCCCAGGAGGGGCTGGGGCCGGGGAGCTGTTTTTT

d_call: .
clone_size: many
v_call: TRBV30
j_call: TRBJ2-5
cdr3_aa: CAWSVRERETQYF
cdr3_nt: TGTGCCTGGAGTGTACGAGAACGGGAGACCCAGTACTTC

d_call: TRBD1
clone_size: many
v_call: TRBV20-1
j_call: TRBJ2-2
cdr3_aa: CSAARPGTGSGELFF
cdr3_nt: TGCAGTGCTGCTCGTCCCGGGACAGGATCCGGGGAGCTGTTTTTT

d_call: TRBD1
clone_size: many
v_call: TRBV5-1
j_call: TRBJ1-2
cdr3_aa: CASSAAGTDYGYTF
cdr3_nt: TGCGCCAGCAGCGCGGCAGGGACAGACTATGGCTACACCTTC

d_call: .
clone_size: many
v_call: TRBV6-2/TRBV6-3
j_call: TRBJ2-7
cdr3_aa: CASSYLRRWSF
cdr3_nt: TGTGCCAGCAGTTACCTCCGGCGGTGGAGTTTC

d_call: .
clone_size: .
v_call: TRBV7-2
j_call: TRBJ1-4
cdr3_aa: CASSPGTSEKLFF
cdr3_nt: TGTGCCAGCAGCCCCGGGACGAGCGAAAAACTGTTTTTT

d_call: .
clone_size: few
v_call: TRBV30
j_call: TRBJ1-5
cdr3_aa: CAWSLGGKQPQHF
cdr3_nt: TGTGCCTGGAGTCTTGGGGGCAAACAGCCCCAGCATTTT

d_call: .
clone_size: many
v_call: TRBV28
j_call: TRBJ2-3
cdr3_aa: CASSLLDTDTQYF
cdr3_nt: TGTGCCAGCAGTCTATTAGACACAGATACGCAGTATTTT

d_call: .
clone_size: many
v_call: TRBV18
j_call: TRBJ1-3
cdr3_aa: CASSSGSGNTIYF
cdr3_nt: TGTGCCAGCTCATCCGGATCTGGAAACACCATATATTTT

d_call: TRBD2
clone_size: many
v_call: TRBV20-1
j_call: TRBJ2-7
cdr3_aa: CSARDPGRGGFYEQYF
cdr3_nt: TGCAGTGCTAGAGATCCTGGGCGGGGGGGCTTCTACGAGCAGTACTTC

d_call: TRBD2
clone_size: many
v_call: TRBV5-6
j_call: TRBJ2-1
cdr3_aa: CASSPGLAGNEQFF
cdr3_nt: TGTGCCAGCAGCCCGGGACTAGCGGGGAATGAGCAGTTCTTC

d_call: .
clone_size: many
v_call: TRBV5-1
j_call: TRBJ1-2
cdr3_aa: CASSLDSGLSGYTF
cdr3_nt: TGCGCCAGCAGCTTGGACTCGGGTTTAAGTGGCTACACCTTC

d_call: .
clone_size: many
v_call: TRBV4-2
j_call: TRBJ2-5
cdr3_aa: CASSQDSRLQETQYF
cdr3_nt: TGTGCCAGCAGCCAAGATTCGAGACTACAAGAGACCCAGTACTTC

d_call: .
clone_size: .
v_call: TRBV4-3
j_call: TRBJ2-3
cdr3_aa: CASSPGMGTDTQYF
cdr3_nt: TGCGCCAGCAGCCCCGGGATGGGAACAGATACGCAGTATTTT

d_call: .
clone_size: many
v_call: TRBV7-6
j_call: TRBJ2-1
cdr3_aa: CASSPLYSEQFF
cdr3_nt: TGTGCCAGCAGCCCGTTGTACAGTGAGCAGTTCTTC

d_call: .
clone_size: .
v_call: TRBV18
j_call: TRBJ1-3
cdr3_aa: CASSPTGFGNTIYF
cdr3_nt: TGTGCCAGCTCACCAACGGGTTTCGGAAACACCATATATTTT

d_call: TRBD2
clone_size: many
v_call: TRBV12-3/TRBV12-4
j_call: TRBJ2-3
cdr3_aa: CASSQLAGLTDTQYF
cdr3_nt: TGTGCCAGCAGTCAACTAGCGGGCCTCACAGATACGCAGTATTTT

d_call: .
clone_size: medium-sized
v_call: TRBV20-1
j_call: TRBJ2-1
cdr3_aa: CSARAGGDYNEQFF
cdr3_nt: TGCAGTGCTAGAGCGGGGGGCGACTACAATGAGCAGTTCTTC

d_call: .
clone_size: .
v_call: TRBV7-9
j_call: TRBJ2-1
cdr3_aa: CASSGGGTYNEQFF
cdr3_nt: TGTGCCAGCAGCGGAGGGGGGACCTACAATGAGCAGTTCTTC

d_call: .
clone_size: few
v_call: TRBV18
j_call: TRBJ1-2
cdr3_aa: CASSQQGAKGYTF
cdr3_nt: TGTGCCAGCTCCCAACAGGGCGCGAAAGGCTACACCTTC

d_call: .
clone_size: few
v_call: TRBV20-1
j_call: TRBJ2-3
cdr3_aa: CSALSRVSSTDTQYF
cdr3_nt: TGCAGTGCCCTTTCAAGGGTATCGAGCACAGATACGCAGTATTTT

d_call: .
clone_size: many
v_call: TRBV7-2
j_call: TRBJ1-4
cdr3_aa: CASSLGVSEKLFF
cdr3_nt: TGTGCCAGCAGCCTGGGTGTCAGTGAAAAACTGTTTTTT

d_call: TRBD1
clone_size: many
v_call: TRBV28
j_call: TRBJ2-6
cdr3_aa: CASTTDRGPGRANVLTF
cdr3_nt: TGTGCCAGCACCACGGACAGGGGGCCCGGGAGGGCCAACGTCCTGACTTTC

d_call: TRBD2
clone_size: many
v_call: TRBV5-1
j_call: TRBJ2-1
cdr3_aa: CASSTLAGSTYNEQFF
cdr3_nt: TGCGCCAGCAGCACCCTAGCGGGATCCACCTACAATGAGCAGTTCTTC

d_call: TRBD2
clone_size: many
v_call: TRBV7-9
j_call: TRBJ2-3
cdr3_aa: CASSSQAGGGDTQYF
cdr3_nt: TGTGCCAGCAGCTCCCAGGCGGGGGGAGGAGATACGCAGTATTTT

d_call: .
clone_size: .
v_call: TRBV5-1
j_call: TRBJ1-1
cdr3_aa: CASSGGGGSNTEAFF
cdr3_nt: TGCGCCAGCAGCGGGGGCGGGGGATCGAACACTGAAGCTTTCTTT

d_call: TRBD1
clone_size: many
v_call: TRBV2
j_call: TRBJ1-5
cdr3_aa: CASSGTGREDQPQHF
cdr3_nt: TGTGCCAGCAGTGGGACAGGGCGCGAGGATCAGCCCCAGCATTTT

d_call: .
clone_size: many
v_call: TRBV11-2
j_call: TRBJ2-3
cdr3_aa: CASSLSPSASTDTQYF
cdr3_nt: TGTGCCAGCAGCTTAAGCCCCAGCGCGAGCACAGATACGCAGTATTTT

d_call: TRBD2
clone_size: many
v_call: TRBV20-1
j_call: TRBJ2-1
cdr3_aa: CSAFHPSGTSNNEQFF
cdr3_nt: TGCAGTGCTTTTCACCCTTCCGGGACTAGCAACAATGAGCAGTTCTTC

d_call: TRBD2
clone_size: many
v_call: TRBV7-3
j_call: TRBJ2-2
cdr3_aa: CASSPAGGPLGELFF
cdr3_nt: TGTGCCAGCAGTCCGGCGGGAGGGCCTCTCGGGGAGCTGTTTTTT

d_call: .
clone_size: many
v_call: TRBV28
j_call: TRBJ2-1
cdr3_aa: CASSLTFRQFF
cdr3_nt: TGTGCCAGCAGTTTGACATTTCGGCAGTTCTTC

d_call: TRBD1
clone_size: few
v_call: TRBV5-1
j_call: TRBJ1-3
cdr3_aa: CASSPTQGLSSGNTIYF
cdr3_nt: TGCGCCAGCAGCCCCACACAGGGGCTTAGCTCTGGAAACACCATATATTTT

d_call: .
clone_size: many
v_call: TRBV20-1
j_call: TRBJ1-1
cdr3_aa: CSAPGPGVRNTEAFF
cdr3_nt: TGCAGTGCTCCGGGTCCTGGGGTTCGGAACACTGAAGCTTTCTTT

d_call: .
clone_size: many
v_call: TRBV4-3
j_call: TRBJ1-1
cdr3_aa: CASSQGSGRAGLNTEAFF
cdr3_nt: TGCGCCAGCAGCCAAGGATCCGGGAGGGCAGGGCTGAACACTGAAGCTTTCTTT

d_call: TRBD2
clone_size: .
v_call: TRBV7-8
j_call: TRBJ2-3
cdr3_aa: CASSKLKIAGGPDTQYF
cdr3_nt: TGTGCCAGCAGCAAATTAAAAATAGCGGGAGGGCCGGATACGCAGTATTTT